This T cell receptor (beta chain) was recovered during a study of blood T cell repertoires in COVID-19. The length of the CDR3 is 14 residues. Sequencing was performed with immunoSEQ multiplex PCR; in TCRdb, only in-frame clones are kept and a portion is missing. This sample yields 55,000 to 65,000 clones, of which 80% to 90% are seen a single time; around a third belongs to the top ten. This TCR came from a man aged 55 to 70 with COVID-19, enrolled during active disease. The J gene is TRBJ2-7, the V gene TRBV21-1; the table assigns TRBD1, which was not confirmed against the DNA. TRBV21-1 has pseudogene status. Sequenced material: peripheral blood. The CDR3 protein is CASSKWAGSYEQYF. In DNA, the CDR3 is TGTGCCAGCAGCAAATGGGCAGGCTCCTACGAGCAGTACTTC.